The 20 T cell receptor beta chains given below trace back to one sample, sequenced in a study of cytomegalovirus exposure and HLA in healthy donors. Both 60 Vbeta primers and 13 Jbeta primers went into the PCR. Here immunoSEQ multiplex PCR was the method, and the copy in TCRdb shows in-frame clones only, minus some. The data contain some 200,000 clones, over 65% of them seen just once; the ten biggest clones take up 15%. The sequencing input was PBMCs. Receptors originate from a man aged 35-49 years in good health and CMV-seronegative.

V gene TRBV6-4 combines with J gene TRBJ2-7; 11 bases fit TRBD2. The CDR3 is made up of 15 amino acids. The ends lost 5 bases at V and 2 bases at J; junction bases unmatched: 5. Germline V lookup: CDR1 MRHNA, CDR2 SNTAGT. CDR3 sequence: CASSYGTSGPYEQYF. CDR3 DNA: TGTGCCAGCAGTTACGGGACTAGCGGCCCCTACGAGCAGTACTTC.

This chain connects TRBV28 to TRBJ2-7; D is unresolved. Germline V gene sequence: CDR1 MDHEN, CDR2 SYDVKM. The CDR3 covers 13 residues. V gave up 2 bases and J gave up 5 bases, with 10 bases separating them. The CDR3: CASSLINTDEQYF. The CDR3 DNA is TGTGCCAGCAGTTTAATCAATACAGACGAGCAGTACTTC. The complete variable domain, with remaining parts taken from reference TRBV28 and TRBJ2-7, reads DVKVTQSSRYLVKRTGEKVFLECVQDMDHENMFWYRQDPGLGLRLIYFSYDVKMKEKGDIPEGYSVSREKKERFSLILESASTNQTSMYLCASSLINTDEQYFGPGTRLTVT.

The chain employs TRBV19 and TRBJ2-7; D perhaps matches TRBD1 (6 bases). The V gene lost 4 bases and the J gene lost 1 base, with 8 bases spanning the gap. The CDR3 consists of 13 residues. Germline CDR1 and CDR2: LNHDA and SQIVND (reference sequence). CDR3 bases: TGTGCCAGTAGTACGGACAGTTCCTACGAGCAGTACTTC. Protein product: CASSTDSSYEQYF.

This clone has more than one count but fewer than ten. V usage is TRBV5-4 and J usage is TRBJ1-2, with D perhaps TRBD1 (5 bases). Trimming removed 4 bases at V and 6 bases at J, with 22 bases between. The CDR3 runs to 16 residues. CDR1 SGHNT and CDR2 YYREEE come from the germline V gene (reference sequence). The CDR3 sequence is CASSRYALSGVDGYTF. In DNA, the CDR3 is TGTGCCAGCAGCCGTTATGCCCTCTCGGGGGTGGATGGCTACACCTTC.

V usage is TRBV27 and J usage is TRBJ1-2, with TRBD1 matching over 7 bases. Germline values: CDR1 MNHEY, CDR2 SMNVEV (reference sequence). Unmatched junction bases numbered 8, after V lost 5 bases and J lost 8 bases. The CDR3 extends over 13 amino acids. The CDR3 DNA reads as TGTGCCAGCAGTCCCGACAGGGTCGGAGGCTACACCTTC. As protein: CASSPDRVGGYTF.

The chain employs TRBV7-9 and TRBJ2-5, with 9 bases matching TRBD2. Trimming removed 4 bases from V and 5 bases from J; junction bases left unmatched: 5. This CDR3 is built from 14 residues. Germline V gene sequence: CDR1 SEHNR, CDR2 FQNEAQ (reference sequence). The CDR3 sequence is CASSYSGLAETQYF. CDR3 bases: TGTGCCAGCAGCTACTCTGGACTAGCGGAGACCCAGTACTTC.

The chain employs TRBV6-5 and TRBJ1-1; perhaps TRBD1 as D (5 bases). The CDR3 has 15 amino acids. The V gene lost 7 bases and the J gene lost 1 base, with 16 bases spanning the gap. Germline V lookup: CDR1 MNHEY, CDR2 SVGAGI. CDR3 sequence (DNA): TGTGCCAGCATCAACCGCGGGGGAGCGAACACTGAAGCTTTCTTT. Its translation is CASINRGGANTEAFF.

This chain links TRBV6-5 with TRBJ1-5; TRBD1 might be the D (5 bases). The V gene lost 0 bases and the J gene lost 7 bases, with 10 bases spanning the gap. This CDR3 region has 14 residues. Germline V gene data show CDR1 as MNHEY and CDR2 as SVGAGI. The CDR3 spells CASSYSQGGQPQHF. In DNA, the CDR3 is TGTGCCAGCAGTTACTCGCAGGGAGGACAGCCCCAGCATTTT.

This clone came up once. A read error may account for a junction end that differs from germline. The DNA for the CDR3 is TGTGCCGGCAGTGTGGGGGACTATGGGGCCAACGTCCTGACTTTC. Protein sequence: CAGSVGDYGANVLTF. The chain links TRBV25-1 to TRBJ2-6; 7 nucleotides agree with TRBD2. From germline, CDR1 is MGHDK and CDR2 SYGVNS. The CDR3 has 15 residues.

A word on this clone: This specimen includes other DNA sequences encoding the same CDR3. The CDR3: CASSQDLGRGTEAFF. In DNA form, the CDR3 reads TGCGCCAGCAGCCAAGATCTTGGCCGAGGCACTGAAGCTTTCTTT. This chain connects TRBV4-3 to TRBJ1-1; D is unresolved. Trimming stripped 0 bases from V and 4 bases from J, with 12 bases between. The germline CDR1 and CDR2 sequences are LGHNA and YSLEER. The CDR3 is 15 residues long.

This sequence joins TRBV10-2 and TRBJ2-1; D perhaps matches TRBD2 (6 bases). Trimming took off 5 bases at V and 1 base at J, with 18 bases between the two ends. The CDR3 is made up of 17 amino acids. Looked up from germline, CDR1 is WSHSY and CDR2 is SAAADI. The CDR3 nucleotides are TGCGCCAGCAGTCACAACGGACTATCCCGGTCCTACAATGAGCAGTTCTTC. Translation gives CASSHNGLSRSYNEQFF.

The chain uses TRBV4-1 and TRBJ2-7; D is unresolved. CDR3 length: 14 residues. V dropped 0 bases and J dropped 0 bases, with 6 bases sitting between them. Germline-derived CDR1 and CDR2 are MGHRA and YSYEKL. The CDR3 DNA is TGCGCCAGCAGCCAAGACCTGCGCTCCTACGAGCAGTACTTC. Protein: CASSQDLRSYEQYF.

V is TRBV14 and J is TRBJ2-7; D is possibly TRBD1 (7 bases). V lost 2 bases, J lost 2 bases, and 19 bases lay in between. The CDR3 loop spans 17 amino acids. The germline V gene encodes CDR1 SGHDN and CDR2 FVKESK. In nucleotides, the CDR3 is TGTGCCAGCAGCCAACCTCGTCCCAGGGGGGTCCCCTACGAGCAGTACTTC. Protein sequence: CASSQPRPRGVPYEQYF.

This chain joins TRBV10-3 and TRBJ1-2; D might be TRBD1 (6 bases). The CDR3 is made up of 14 amino acids. CDR1 ENHRY and CDR2 SYGVKD come from the germline V gene. V lost 1 base to trimming and J lost 2 bases, with 8 bases between them. CDR3 DNA sequence: TGTGCCATCAGTGAGTGGCAGGGGAACTATGGCTACACCTTC. Protein: CAISEWQGNYGYTF.

The CDR3 spells CASSSPLLGREGLQQFF. The DNA of the CDR3 is TGTGCCAGCAGTTCGCCTCTACTTGGGCGGGAGGGCCTCCAGCAGTTCTTC. The V call is TRBV28, the J call TRBJ2-1; 9 positions match TRBD2. The CDR3 has 17 residues. V lost 4 bases to trimming and J lost 11 bases; unmatched junction nucleotides: 18. Germline V gene sequence: CDR1 MDHEN, CDR2 SYDVKM.

V is TRBV29-1 and J is TRBJ2-7, with TRBD2 identical over 12 bases. Unmatched junction bases numbered 5, after V lost 7 bases and J lost 1 base. From germline, CDR1 is SQVTM and CDR2 ANQGSEA. This CDR3 has 14 amino acids. CDR3: CSAWGLAGSYEQYF. In DNA, the CDR3 is TGCAGCGCCTGGGGACTAGCGGGTTCCTACGAGCAGTACTTC.

This clone occurred a few times. The rearrangement uses TRBV30 and TRBJ1-1; no clear D. This CDR3 region has 10 residues. CDR1 and CDR2 (germline): GTSNPN, SVGIG (reference sequence). Trimming removed 8 bases at V and 5 bases at J, with 9 bases between. The CDR3 DNA reads as TGTGCCGGGGAGGAGACTGAAGCTTTCTTT. Residues: CAGEETEAFF.

The chain links TRBV2 to TRBJ2-5; tentatively, D is TRBD1 (6 bases). There are 14 residues in the CDR3. Between the trimmed V and J ends, which lost 6 bases and 1 base, there was a span of 12 bases. The V gene's germline CDR1 is SNHLY and CDR2 FYNNEI. As DNA, the CDR3 is TGTGCCAGCAGGTTCGGGACAATCCAAGAGACCCAGTACTTC. The encoded protein is CASRFGTIQETQYF.

The J gene is TRBJ2-5, the V gene TRBV2, with D possibly being TRBD2 (6 bases). This CDR3 contains 14 residues. Germline CDR1 and CDR2: SNHLY and FYNNEI. V lost 3 bases and J 1 base, leaving 9 bases between the germline ends. The CDR3 coding sequence is TGTGCCAGCAGTGAGTTTAGCGGCCAAGAGACCCAGTACTTC. The encoded protein is CASSEFSGQETQYF.

This chain connects TRBV6-1 to TRBJ1-5, with 8 bases identical to TRBD1. The CDR3 contains 14 residues. CDR1 MNHNS and CDR2 SASEGT come from the germline V gene. Germline trimming cut 1 base from V and 7 bases from J; bases unmatched to any gene: 3. CDR3 coding DNA: TGTGCCAGCAGTGAAGGGACAGGGTTGCAGCCCCAGCATTTT. Translating it yields CASSEGTGLQPQHF.